This T cell receptor (beta chain) was recovered during a study of blood T cells in healthy people across ages. The CDR3 extends over 16 amino acids. With 4 bases clipped from V and 1 base from J, the junction kept 5 bases outside the gene matches. Per the germline V gene, CDR1 is SGDLS and CDR2 is YYNGEE. The second PCR ran about 6 to 12 cycles with a sample-barcoded 5' primer and J-beta primers. A single record per CDR3 protein comes from TCRdb applying MiXCR to the 5' RACE reads. The data show 600,000 to 800,000 distinct CDR3 sequences, approximately 52% seen once. The rearrangement joins TRBV9 to TRBJ2-5; 12 bases are a match to TRBD2. The source is a woman aged 80 or older in good health. Sequencing was done on a sample of blood. The CDR3 coding sequence is TGTGCCAGCAGCTTCGGGACTAGCGGGCTCCAAGAGACCCAGTACTTC. Translated: CASSFGTSGLQETQYF.